This is a list of T cell receptor beta chains from one sample in a study of graft-versus-host responses after intestinal transplantation. Assay: immunoSEQ multiplex PCR; the TCRdb copy retains only in-frame clones and omits some. The data show about 37,000 clones, roughly 90% seen once. This specimen consisted of ileum tissue, obtained 200 to 210 days after intestinal transplant. The receptors shown here come from a human patient who received an intestinal transplant, so some T cells may come from the graft donor. CDR3s include the opening cysteine and the closing phenylalanine or tryptophan. A D gene is named only where the DNA matches it firmly. Clone size is given for some rows only: seen once, a few or many times, or a class if the clone is expanded.

V gene	J gene	D gene	clone size	CDR3 DNA	CDR3 protein
TRBV9	TRBJ2-2	TRBD2	-	TGTGCCAGCAGCGATGGGACTAGCGGGAGTTTGGAGCTGTTTTTT	CASSDGTSGSLELFF
TRBV28	TRBJ1-2	TRBD1	once	TGTGCCAGCAGTTCCCTCGGGACAGGCCTCTATGGCTACACCTTC	CASSSLGTGLYGYTF
TRBV9	TRBJ2-5	TRBD2	-	TGTGCCAGCAGCGTAGCTCCACTAGCGGGAGTAGAGACCCAGTACTTC	CASSVAPLAGVETQYF
TRBV2	TRBJ2-1	-	-	TGTGCCAGCAGTACGAGCTCCTACAATGAGCAGTTCTTC	CASSTSSYNEQFF
TRBV11-2	TRBJ2-7	-	once	TGTGCCAGCACCTTGGGCCACCTACAGGGATACTCCTACGAGCAGTACTTC	CASTLGHLQGYSYEQYF
TRBV7-9	TRBJ2-7	TRBD1	once	TGTGCCAGCAGCTTACAGCGGACAGGATCACCCTACGAGCAGTACTTC	CASSLQRTGSPYEQYF
TRBV7-9	TRBJ2-7	-	-	TGTGCCAGCAGCTTAGCAGCCAGGGAAGGTGAGCAGTACTTC	CASSLAAREGEQYF
TRBV7-2	TRBJ2-4	TRBD2	-	TGTGCCAGCAGCAAGGGGACTAGCGGGAGGACCGGGGCCAAAAACATTCAGTACTTC	CASSKGTSGRTGAKNIQYF
TRBV28	TRBJ1-1	-	-	TGTGCCAGCAGTTCCGCGCTCATGAACACTGAAGCTTTCTTT	CASSSALMNTEAFF
TRBV28	TRBJ2-2	TRBD2	-	TGTGCCAGCAGTTCAAGTAGGGCTAGCGGGAGCACCGGGGAGCTGTTTTTT	CASSSSRASGSTGELFF
TRBV7-9	TRBJ1-4	-	-	TGTGCCAGCAGCTTAGGTGGGGTACATCTTGAAAAACTGTTTTTT	CASSLGGVHLEKLFF
TRBV7-9	TRBJ2-7	-	-	TGTGCCAGCAGCTCCGGACCGGCGAGCTCCTACGAGCAGTACTTC	CASSSGPASSYEQYF
TRBV10-3	TRBJ2-7	TRBD1	-	TGTGCCATCAGTGAGTTCGGACAGGGGGCCTACGAGCAGTACTTC	CAISEFGQGAYEQYF
TRBV29-1	TRBJ2-3	-	-	TGCAGCGTATCGGACAGTTCGGGTTGGGATACGCAGTATTTT	CSVSDSSGWDTQYF
TRBV29-1	TRBJ2-5	TRBD2	-	TGCAGCGTTCATCCGGGACTAGCGGGAGTGAAGACCCAGTACTTC	CSVHPGLAGVKTQYF
TRBV27	TRBJ2-1	TRBD2	-	TGTGCCAGCATGGTCCTAGCGGGATACAATGAGCAGTTCTTC	CASMVLAGYNEQFF
TRBV13	TRBJ2-2	-	-	TGTGCCAGCAGCTTAAATCCAGCCGGGGAGCTGTTTTTT	CASSLNPAGELFF
TRBV4-1	TRBJ2-7	-	-	TGCGCCAGCAGCCTCCTCAGGACGGCCTCCTACGAGCAGTACTTC	CASSLLRTASYEQYF
TRBV4-2	TRBJ2-3	TRBD2	-	TGTGCCAGCAGGGTACTAGCGGGAGGCCTAGGGACAGATACGCAGTATTTT	CASRVLAGGLGTDTQYF
TRBV6-5	TRBJ1-1	-	-	TGTGCCAGCAGAGGGGGGACATTTGCTGAAGCTTTCTTT	CASRGGTFAEAFF
TRBV27	TRBJ2-7	-	-	TGTGCCAGCAGTATCCGGCAGGCCGACTACGAGCAGTACTTC	CASSIRQADYEQYF
TRBV2	TRBJ2-4	TRBD1	-	TGTGCCAGCAGAGAAGGACAGGGAATAGCCAAAAACATTCAGTACTTC	CASREGQGIAKNIQYF
TRBV9	TRBJ2-3	-	once	TGTGCCAGCAGCGAGGGGGGAGGGGTCACAGATACGCAGTATTTT	CASSEGGGVTDTQYF
TRBV7-8	TRBJ2-1	-	-	TGTGCCAGCAGCTCCTCCAGGCTACCCAATGAGCAGTTCTTC	CASSSSRLPNEQFF
TRBV5-1	TRBJ2-5	-	-	TGCGCCAGCAGCCTCCGAGGTAGCGAAGAAGAGACCCAGTACTTC	CASSLRGSEEETQYF
TRBV5-1	TRBJ1-1	-	-	TGCGCCAGCAGCTTGCTGGGGTACAACACTGAAGCTTTCTTT	CASSLLGYNTEAFF
TRBV10-3	TRBJ2-3	-	few	TGTGCCATCAGGGACAGTGGAGATACGCAGTATTTT	CAIRDSGDTQYF
TRBV4-1	TRBJ2-5	-	once	TGCGCCAGCAGCCTGGGACCGCGGTACCAAGAGACCCAGTACTTC	CASSLGPRYQETQYF
TRBV5-6	TRBJ1-1	-	-	TGTGCCAGCAGCTTGGAGGGGAGGGGAAAGACTGAAGCTTTCTTT	CASSLEGRGKTEAFF
TRBV5-5	TRBJ2-3	TRBD2	-	TGTGCCAGCAGCCCTGGGGGGGGACTAGCGGGGGACCACGTCTATACGCAGTATTTT	CASSPGGGLAGDHVYTQYF
TRBV4-1	TRBJ1-6	TRBD1	few	TGCGCCAGCAGCCATGGACAGGGGCAGGGTAATTCACCCCTCCACTTT	CASSHGQGQGNSPLHF
TRBV28	TRBJ2-3	TRBD2	-	TGTGCCAGCAGTGGTGCGGGGGTTGGGCCAGATACGCAGTATTTT	CASSGAGVGPDTQYF
TRBV4-2	TRBJ2-7	-	-	TGTGCCAGCAGCCAAGGTCTCCGGCAGGGCTACGAGCAGTACTTC	CASSQGLRQGYEQYF
TRBV10-1	TRBJ1-5	-	-	TGCGCCAGCAGTGAGTTGGAGGGGCTCAGCAATCAGCCCCAGCATTTT	CASSELEGLSNQPQHF
TRBV28	TRBJ1-5	-	-	TGTGCCAGCACCTCCGGGGGGGTAGGTAATCAGCCCCAGCATTTT	CASTSGGVGNQPQHF
TRBV28	TRBJ1-2	-	-	TGTGCCAGCAGTTTAGGGCAGAACTATGGCTACACCTTC	CASSLGQNYGYTF
TRBV19	TRBJ2-1	-	-	TGTGCCAGTAGTATAGGCGGAGTAAATGACAATGAGCAGTTCTTC	CASSIGGVNDNEQFF
TRBV6-6	TRBJ1-1	-	-	TGTGCCAGCAGTTACGGGCAGGGGAGTGCTGAAGCTTTCTTT	CASSYGQGSAEAFF
TRBV7-3	TRBJ2-3	-	-	TGTGCCAGCAGCCCATTGGCGGGATCCACAGATACGCAGTATTTT	CASSPLAGSTDTQYF
TRBV6-5	TRBJ2-7	TRBD2	-	TGTGCCAGCAGTTACGGCGGCGGGGGGTATTACGAGCAGTACTTC	CASSYGGGGYYEQYF
TRBV2	TRBJ1-1	-	once	TGTGCCAGACGACGGACGATGAACACTGAAGCTTTCTTT	CARRRTMNTEAFF
TRBV19	TRBJ2-1	-	few	TGTGCCAGTAGTGCTTTAAGGGCGGACTTCTACAATGAGCAGTTCTTC	CASSALRADFYNEQFF
TRBV4-1	TRBJ1-1	-	-	TGCGCCAGCAGCCAAGTTATTTGGACTGAAGCTTTCTTT	CASSQVIWTEAFF